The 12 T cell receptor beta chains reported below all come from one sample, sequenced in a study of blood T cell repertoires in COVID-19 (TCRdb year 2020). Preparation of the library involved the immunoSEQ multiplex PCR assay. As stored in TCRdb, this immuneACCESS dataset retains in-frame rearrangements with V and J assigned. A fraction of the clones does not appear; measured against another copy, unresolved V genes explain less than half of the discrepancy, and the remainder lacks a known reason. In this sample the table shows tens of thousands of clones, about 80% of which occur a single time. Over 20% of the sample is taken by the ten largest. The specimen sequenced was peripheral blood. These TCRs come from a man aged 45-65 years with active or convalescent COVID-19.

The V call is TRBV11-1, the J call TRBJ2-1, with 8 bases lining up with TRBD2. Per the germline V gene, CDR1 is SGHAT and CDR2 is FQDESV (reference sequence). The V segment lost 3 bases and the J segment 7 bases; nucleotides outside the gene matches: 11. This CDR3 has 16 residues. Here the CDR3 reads CASSLVAGLTSNEQFF. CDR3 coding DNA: TGTGCCAGCAGCTTGGTAGCGGGGCTTACTTCTAATGAGCAGTTCTTC.

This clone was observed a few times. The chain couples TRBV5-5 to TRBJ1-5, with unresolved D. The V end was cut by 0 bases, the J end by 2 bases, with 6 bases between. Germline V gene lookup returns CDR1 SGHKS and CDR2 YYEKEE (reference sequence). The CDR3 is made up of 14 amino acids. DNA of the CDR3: TGTGCCAGCAGCTTGGAAACAGGCAATCAGCCCCAGCATTTT. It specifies CASSLETGNQPQHF.

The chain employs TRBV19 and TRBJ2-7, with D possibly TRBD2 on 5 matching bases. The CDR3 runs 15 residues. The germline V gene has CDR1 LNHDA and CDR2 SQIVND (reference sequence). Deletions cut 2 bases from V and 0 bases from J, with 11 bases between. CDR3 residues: CASSISGGSSYEQYF. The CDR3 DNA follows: TGTGCCAGTAGTATAAGTGGTGGGAGCTCCTACGAGCAGTACTTC.

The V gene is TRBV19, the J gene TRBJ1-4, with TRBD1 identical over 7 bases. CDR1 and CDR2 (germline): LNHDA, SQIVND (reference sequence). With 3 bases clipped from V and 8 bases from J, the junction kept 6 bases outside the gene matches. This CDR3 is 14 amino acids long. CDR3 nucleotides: TGTGCCAGTAGTATTCTCGGGACAGCGGAAAAACTGTTTTTT. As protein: CASSILGTAEKLFF.

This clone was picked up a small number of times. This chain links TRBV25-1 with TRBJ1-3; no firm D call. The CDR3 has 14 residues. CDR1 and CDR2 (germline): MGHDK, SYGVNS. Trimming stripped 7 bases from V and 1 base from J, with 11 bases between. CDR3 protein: CASTLGGSGNTIYF. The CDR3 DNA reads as TGTGCCAGCACCCTAGGAGGATCTGGAAACACCATATATTTT. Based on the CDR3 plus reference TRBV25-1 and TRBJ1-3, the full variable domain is EADIYQTPRYLVIGTGKKITLECSQTMGHDKMYWYQQDPGMELHLIHYSYGVNSTEKGDLSSESTVSRIRTEHFPLTLESARPSHTSQYLCASTLGGSGNTIYFGEGSWLTVV.

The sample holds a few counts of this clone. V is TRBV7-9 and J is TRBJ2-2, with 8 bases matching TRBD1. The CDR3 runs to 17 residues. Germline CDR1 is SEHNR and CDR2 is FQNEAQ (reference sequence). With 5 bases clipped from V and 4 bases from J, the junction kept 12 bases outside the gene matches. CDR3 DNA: TGTGCCAGCAGCGGGGCAGGGGGCTCCCTGGGCACCGGGGAGCTGTTTTTT. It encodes CASSGAGGSLGTGELFF.

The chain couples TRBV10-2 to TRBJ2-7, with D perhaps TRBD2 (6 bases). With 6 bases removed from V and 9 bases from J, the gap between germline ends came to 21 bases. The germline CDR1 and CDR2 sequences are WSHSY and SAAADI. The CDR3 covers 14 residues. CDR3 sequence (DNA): TGCGCCAGCAGGGAGGGACTCGTCGCGCCGACGCAGTACTTC. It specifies CASREGLVAPTQYF.

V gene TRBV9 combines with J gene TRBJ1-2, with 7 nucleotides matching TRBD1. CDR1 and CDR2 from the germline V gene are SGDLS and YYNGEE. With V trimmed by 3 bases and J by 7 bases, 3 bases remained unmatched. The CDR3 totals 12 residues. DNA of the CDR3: TGTGCCAGCAGCGCGACAGGGAGTGGCTACACCTTC. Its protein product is CASSATGSGYTF.

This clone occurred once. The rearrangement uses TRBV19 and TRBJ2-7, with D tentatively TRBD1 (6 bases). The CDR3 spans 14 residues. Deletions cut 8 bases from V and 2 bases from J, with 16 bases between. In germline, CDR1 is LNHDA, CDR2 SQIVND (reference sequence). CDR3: CASGDRDTAYEQYF. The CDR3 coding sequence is TGTGCCAGTGGGGACCGGGACACGGCCTACGAGCAGTACTTC.

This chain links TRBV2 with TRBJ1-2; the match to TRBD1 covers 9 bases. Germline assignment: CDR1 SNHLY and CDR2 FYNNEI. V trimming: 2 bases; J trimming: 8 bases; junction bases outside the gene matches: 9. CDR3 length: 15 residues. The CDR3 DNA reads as TGTGCCAGCAGTGAATTCCCGGGACAGGGTGACGGCTACACCTTC. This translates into CASSEFPGQGDGYTF.

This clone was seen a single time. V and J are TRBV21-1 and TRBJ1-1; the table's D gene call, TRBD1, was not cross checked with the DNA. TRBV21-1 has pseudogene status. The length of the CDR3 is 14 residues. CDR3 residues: CASSPRGLMSEAFF. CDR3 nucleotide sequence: TGTGCCAGCAGCCCTAGGGGGTTGATGTCTGAAGCTTTCTTT.

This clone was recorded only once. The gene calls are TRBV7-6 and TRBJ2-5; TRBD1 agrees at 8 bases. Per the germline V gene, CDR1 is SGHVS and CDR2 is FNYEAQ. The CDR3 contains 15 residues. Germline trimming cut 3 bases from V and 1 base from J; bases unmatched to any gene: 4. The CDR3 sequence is CASSFVDRAQETQYF. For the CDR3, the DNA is TGTGCCAGCAGCTTCGTGGACAGGGCCCAAGAGACCCAGTACTTC.